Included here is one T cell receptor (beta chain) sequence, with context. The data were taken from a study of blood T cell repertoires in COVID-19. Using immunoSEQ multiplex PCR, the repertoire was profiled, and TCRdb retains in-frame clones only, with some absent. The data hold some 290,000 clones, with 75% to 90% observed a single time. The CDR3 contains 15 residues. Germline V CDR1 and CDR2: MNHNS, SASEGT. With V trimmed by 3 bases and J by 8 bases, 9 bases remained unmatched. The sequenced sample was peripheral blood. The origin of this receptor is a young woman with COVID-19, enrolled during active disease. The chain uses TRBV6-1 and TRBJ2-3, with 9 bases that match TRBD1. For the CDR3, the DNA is TGTGCCAGCAGTGATGTGGGACAGGGTAGTCTTACGCAGTATTTT. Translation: CASSDVGQGSLTQYF.